This T cell receptor beta chain was sequenced for a study of blood T cell repertoires in COVID-19. Study details: Whether acute or convalescent, the COVID-19 samples came from the United States, Italy and Spain. PBMCs, B-cell-depleted T cells, or T cells were the source of the cDNA or gDNA that made up the material.

The junction had 4 bases not matched to a gene; V was cut back by 0 bases and J by 4 bases. Per the germline V gene, CDR1 is SGHRS and CDR2 is YFSETQ. This CDR3 has 16 residues. As originally analysed: Reference gene primer amplification in the assay estimated nucleated cell counts. Libraries were prepared by immunoSEQ multiplex PCR; TCRdb keeps only in-frame clonotypes and omits some of them. That table is the source of V, J and clone size, and D and trimming were worked out from the DNA. This sample carries some 200,000 clones, about 89% of them seen once, and the ten largest clones take 3% to 4%. V gene TRBV5-1 combines with J gene TRBJ1-4; 9 bases agree with TRBD1. The TCR comes from a man in his 70s with acute or convalescent COVID-19. Sample: peripheral blood. CDR3 nucleotides: TGCGCCAGCAGCTTGGCCGGGACAGGGCTTAATGAAAAACTGTTTTTT. This translates into CASSLAGTGLNEKLFF.